This T cell receptor beta chain came from a study of identical twins. General observations from the study: Abundant beta clonotypes from cord blood bore fewer insertions; memory repertoires lacked this pattern.

CDR1 is SGHAT, CDR2 FQNNGV, per germline. V lost 5 bases and J lost 7; bases outside the gene matches: 6. The CDR3 consists of 13 residues. In this sample, this clonotype turned up a few times. Antigen: not known. A universal primer binding site was introduced by template switching. The final cDNA contained unique molecular identifiers. TCRdb re-derived calls from the 5' RACE reads in MiXCR, one entry per CDR3 protein. The table includes around 370,000 distinct CDR3 sequences, around 9.7% detected once. V is TRBV11-2 and J is TRBJ1-1, with TRBD1 matching 8 bases. What was sequenced was naive T cells sorted from blood. The TCR originated in a woman in her 50s in good health. DNA for the CDR3: TGTGCCAGCAGCACCACAGGGGGGGTTGAAGCTTTCTTT. Translating gives CASSTTGGVEAFF.